This T cell receptor beta chain was recovered during a study of control samples from healthy donors and cancer patients. The protocol was immunoSEQ multiplex PCR, while the TCRdb copy is restricted to in-frame clones and leaves out a portion. The repertoire holds around 110,000 clones, with more than 80% as singletons. The germline gives CDR1 LNHDA, CDR2 SQIVND (reference sequence). CDR3 length: 17 amino acids. V trimming: 5 bases; J trimming: 4 bases; junction bases outside the gene matches: 12. The genes are TRBV19 and TRBJ1-5; 9 nucleotides match TRBD1. Sequencing used PBMCs. This clonotype was sampled from a woman aged 50 to 60 with colorectal cancer. The CDR3 loop reads CASSPRGQGNSNQPQHF. The CDR3 coding sequence is TGTGCCAGTAGTCCACGAGGACAGGGGAATAGTAATCAGCCCCAGCATTTT.